These 27 T cell receptor beta chains originate from one sample sequenced in a study of blood T cell repertoires in COVID-19 (TCRdb year 2020). Library construction relied on the immunoSEQ multiplex PCR assay. What TCRdb holds here is the immuneACCESS table cut down to in-frame rearrangements. Part of the clones is not present; checked against another copy, under half of the missing clones reflect an unresolved V gene, and the others are unexplained. The sample yields about 240,000 clones; about nine tenths were counted once. Of the sample, more than 6% falls within the top ten clones. The source material was peripheral blood. The receptors derive from a man in his sixties who had recovered from COVID-19.

The chain links TRBV6-8 to TRBJ2-7; the match to TRBD2 covers 10 bases. Losses at the gene ends were 5 bases for V and 2 bases for J; bases not matched to a gene: 6. This CDR3 contains 15 residues. CDR1 is MNHGY and CDR2 is SAAAGT in the germline V gene. This chain's CDR3 is CASSNSGGPPYEQYV. In DNA form, the CDR3 reads TGTGCCAGCAGTAATAGCGGGGGGCCCCCCTACGAGCAGTACGTC.

The chain joins TRBV24-1 to TRBJ2-7; 9 bases line up with TRBD1. The J segment lost 1 base and the V segment lost 11 bases, leaving 5 bases of the junction unmatched. The CDR3 totals 13 residues. Germline V lookup: CDR1 KGHDR, CDR2 SFDVKD. CDR3 in DNA: TGTGCCATCCGGACAGGGGAGTCCTACGAGCAGTACTTC. This translates into CAIRTGESYEQYF.

This clone came up a few times. The chain links TRBV27 to TRBJ2-1; TRBD1 agrees at 9 bases. Germline CDR1 MNHEY, CDR2 SMNVEV (reference sequence). Losses at the gene ends were 6 bases for V and 3 bases for J; bases not matched to a gene: 6. This CDR3 has 15 residues. Here the CDR3 reads CASRATGGGYNEQFF. The CDR3 DNA reads as TGTGCCAGCAGAGCTACAGGGGGCGGCTACAATGAGCAGTTCTTC.

V and J are TRBV6-5 and TRBJ1-5; possibly TRBD1 for D (6 bases). V lost 7 bases and J lost 3, with 13 bases in between. Germline V gene sequence: CDR1 MNHEY, CDR2 SVGAGI. The CDR3 length is 14 residues. CDR3 sequence reads: CASKKQGFNQPQHF. For the CDR3, the DNA is TGTGCCAGCAAGAAACAGGGTTTCAATCAGCCCCAGCATTTT.

The gene calls are TRBV7-8 and TRBJ1-2, with a possible D match to TRBD1 (6 bases). Trimming cost V 4 bases and J 4 bases, with 22 bases left between them. The length of the CDR3 is 17 residues. Germline V CDR1 and CDR2: SGHVS, FQNEAQ. CDR3 in DNA: TGTGCCAGCAGCTCCAATCCGCTCAGGGGTTTGCTCTATGGCTACACCTTC. It yields the protein CASSSNPLRGLLYGYTF.

This chain joins TRBV5-5 and TRBJ2-6; 10 bases align to TRBD2. Germline loops: CDR1 SGHKS, CDR2 YYEKEE (reference sequence). V lost 0 bases to trimming and J lost 4 bases; unmatched junction nucleotides: 1. The CDR3 sequence is 16 residues long. CDR3 residues: CASSLGLAGGANVLTF. CDR3 nucleotides: TGTGCCAGCAGCTTGGGACTAGCGGGCGGGGCCAACGTCCTGACTTTC.

This chain connects TRBV5-1 to TRBJ1-1; D may be TRBD1 (5 bases). The CDR3 covers 14 residues. CDR1 is SGHRS, CDR2 YFSETQ, per germline. V was pared by 3 bases and J by 3 bases, with 12 bases between. CDR3 in amino acids: CASSSYGGDTEAFF. In DNA, the CDR3 is TGCGCCAGCAGCTCGTATGGGGGGGACACTGAAGCTTTCTTT.

The chain joins TRBV6-5 to TRBJ1-5; the match to TRBD1 covers 8 bases. CDR3 length: 13 amino acids. Germline CDR1 reads MNHEY; CDR2 reads SVGAGI. The junction had 3 bases not matched to a gene; V was cut back by 7 bases and J by 4 bases. This chain's CDR3 is CASTRTGNQPQHF. CDR3 nucleotides: TGTGCCAGCACCCGGACAGGGAATCAGCCCCAGCATTTT.

This chain joins TRBV30 and TRBJ1-6; a possible D gene is TRBD1 (6 bases). Germline-derived CDR1 and CDR2 are GTSNPN and SVGIG (reference sequence). Trimming removed 1 base at V and 10 bases at J, with 11 bases between. The CDR3 loop spans 13 amino acids. The CDR3: CAWSAGGRSPLHF. The CDR3 region has the DNA TGTGCCTGGAGTGCGGGGGGCAGATCACCCCTCCACTTT.

On this clone: This sample includes further DNA sequences coding for the same CDR3. The rearrangement links TRBV3-1 (or the pseudogene TRBV3-2) to TRBJ1-5; D is uncertain. The CDR3 runs to 14 residues. The V end lost 2 bases, the J end lost 2 bases, and 7 bases lay between the germline ends. CDR1 and CDR2 (germline): LGHDT, YNNKEL (reference sequence). The CDR3: CASSQREGNQPQHF. The CDR3, as DNA: TGTGCCAGCAGCCAAAGGGAGGGCAATCAGCCCCAGCATTTT.

The chain uses TRBV2 and TRBJ2-7; D is possibly TRBD1 (6 bases). The V end lost 7 bases, the J end lost 2 bases, and 18 bases lay between the germline ends. Germline V CDR1 and CDR2: SNHLY, FYNNEI. The CDR3 loop spans 15 amino acids. The DNA of the CDR3 is TGTGCCAGCAAAGAAGTCAGGGCAGGGGCCTACGAGCAGTACGTC. Its translation is CASKEVRAGAYEQYV.

In this sample, this clone turned up a few times. The gene calls are TRBV7-6 and TRBJ2-1, with 7 positions matching TRBD1. Germline trimming cut 4 bases from V and 9 bases from J; bases unmatched to any gene: 15. This CDR3 is built from 16 residues. Germline V gene lookup returns CDR1 SGHVS and CDR2 FNYEAQ. CDR3 protein: CASSYEQGRRVAEQFF. The CDR3 DNA is TGTGCCAGCAGCTACGAACAGGGGCGACGGGTTGCTGAGCAGTTCTTC.

This chain uses TRBV7-2 with TRBJ1-1; D is ambiguous. Trimming took 8 bases from V and 2 from J, leaving 12 bases between them. This CDR3 is 13 amino acids long. Germline V lookup: CDR1 SGHTA, CDR2 FQGNSA. CDR3 sequence: CASLEGINTEAFF. CDR3 DNA sequence: TGTGCCAGCCTCGAGGGAATTAACACTGAAGCTTTCTTT.

The chain uses TRBV19 and TRBJ1-2; 8 positions agree with TRBD1. CDR1 and CDR2 (germline): LNHDA, SQIVND (reference sequence). J lost 0 bases, V lost 4 bases, and 13 bases had no gene match. The CDR3 has 18 residues. The CDR3 sequence: CASSSILPTGEANYGYTF. The CDR3 bases are TGTGCCAGTAGTAGCATACTACCGACAGGGGAGGCTAACTATGGCTACACCTTC.

The genes are TRBV9 and TRBJ2-5; 7 bases are shared with TRBD2. The CDR3 covers 14 residues. The J segment lost 4 bases and the V segment lost 7 bases, leaving 10 bases of the junction unmatched. Germline-derived CDR1 and CDR2 are SGDLS and YYNGEE. CDR3 nucleotides: TGTGCCAGCTCAAAGGCGGGGGTTAGAGAGACCCAGTACTTC. Protein sequence: CASSKAGVRETQYF.

This clone was seen a few times. The chain recombines TRBV2 with TRBJ2-7; tentative D call: TRBD1 (6 bases). The ends were cut back, 5 bases at V and 0 bases at J, with 11 bases in the middle. CDR1 SNHLY and CDR2 FYNNEI come from the germline V gene. The CDR3 loop spans 14 amino acids. CDR3 sequence: CASSTGTNSYEQYF. The CDR3 DNA follows: TGTGCCAGCAGTACCGGGACAAACTCCTACGAGCAGTACTTC.

The V call is TRBV5-1, the J call TRBJ1-2; 7 nucleotides align to TRBD1. Germline CDR1 is SGHRS and CDR2 is YFSETQ. This CDR3 spans 13 amino acids. V gave up 7 bases and J gave up 7 bases; unmatched junction bases: 10. This CDR3 is CASSTGNPSGYTF. CDR3 sequence (DNA): TGCGCCAGCTCGACAGGGAACCCTAGTGGCTACACCTTC.

The chain has TRBV11-3 and TRBJ2-2; D remains ambiguous. Germline assignment: CDR1 SGHNT and CDR2 YENEEA. CDR3 length: 14 amino acids. Trimming took 3 bases from V and 1 from J, leaving 6 bases between them. CDR3 sequence reads: CASSFPGNTGELFF. CDR3 nucleotides: TGTGCCAGCAGCTTCCCAGGGAACACCGGGGAGCTGTTTTTT. Together with reference TRBV11-3 and TRBJ2-2, the CDR3 gives the full variable domain: EAGVVQSPRYKIIEKKQPVAFWCNPISGHNTLYWYLQNLGQGPELLIRYENEEAVDDSQLPKDRFSAERLKGVDSTLKIQPAELGDSAVYLCASSFPGNTGELFFGEGSRLTVL.

V gene TRBV15 combines with J gene TRBJ2-1, with 8 positions matching TRBD2. Per germline, CDR1 LNHNV and CDR2 YYDKDF (reference sequence). The CDR3 sequence is 13 residues long. V shed 1 base and J 10 bases; nucleotides not matched to a gene: 3. The CDR3 region is CATSRAPSGEQFF. DNA of the CDR3: TGTGCCACCAGCAGAGCCCCTAGCGGGGAGCAGTTCTTC.

The chain is built from TRBV7-7 and TRBJ2-7; TRBD2 might be the D (6 bases). V was trimmed by 8 bases and J by 3 bases, leaving 29 bases between them. This CDR3 has 18 residues. Germline V gene sequence: CDR1 SSHAT, CDR2 FNYEAQ (reference sequence). This CDR3 reads CASPPVGQGPGVGYEQYF. In DNA form, the CDR3 reads TGTGCCAGCCCACCAGTGGGCCAGGGCCCGGGGGTTGGCTACGAGCAGTACTTC.

The chain has TRBV4-1 and TRBJ2-3, with 10 positions matching TRBD2. V gave up 3 bases and J gave up 3 bases; unmatched junction bases: 6. This CDR3 is built from 16 residues. Germline V gene sequence: CDR1 MGHRA, CDR2 YSYEKL. CDR3: CASSHIAGGRTDTQYF. The CDR3 DNA sequence: TGCGCCAGCAGCCACATAGCGGGGGGCCGGACAGATACGCAGTATTTT.

CDR3 nucleotides: TGTGCCAGCAGGGGCGGGGGCCCCGAGCAGTACGTC. It specifies CASRGGGPEQYV. The genes are TRBV6-5 and TRBJ2-7, with D possibly TRBD2 on 7 matching bases. Germline V gene sequence: CDR1 MNHEY, CDR2 SVGAGI. The CDR3 runs 12 residues. V was cut by 6 bases and J by 6 bases, with 12 bases left in between.

The chain links TRBV7-9 to TRBJ2-1; D possibly corresponds to TRBD2 (6 bases). The CDR3 length is 13 residues. Between the trimmed V and J ends, which lost 5 bases and 5 bases, there was a span of 10 bases. Germline-derived CDR1 and CDR2 are SEHNR and FQNEAQ (reference sequence). The CDR3 spells CASSVGLNNEQFF. CDR3 nucleotides: TGTGCCAGCAGCGTGGGACTTAACAATGAGCAGTTCTTC.

The J gene is TRBJ1-6, the V gene TRBV18; no clear D gene. The germline V gene has CDR1 KGHSH and CDR2 LQKENI. The CDR3 runs 14 residues. The V gene lost 3 bases and the J gene lost 10 bases, with 13 bases spanning the gap. CDR3 protein: CASSPPKPNSPLHF. In DNA form, the CDR3 reads TGTGCCAGCTCACCTCCCAAGCCAAACTCACCCCTCCACTTT.

This clone was observed a single time. The chain carries TRBV24-1 and TRBJ1-3; 9 nucleotides agree with TRBD1. This CDR3 has 12 residues. The germline V gene has CDR1 KGHDR and CDR2 SFDVKD. Trimming at V came to 10 bases and at J to 4 bases, leaving 1 base not matched to a gene. Written as DNA, the CDR3 is TGTGCCACACAGGGGGCCGGAAACACCATATATTTT. It translates to CATQGAGNTIYF.

The chain combines TRBV19 with TRBJ2-7; 7 positions match TRBD2. The V gene's germline CDR1 is LNHDA and CDR2 SQIVND (reference sequence). CDR3 size: 15 residues. With 5 bases clipped from V and 0 bases from J, the junction kept 7 bases outside the gene matches. DNA for the CDR3: TGTGCCAGTAGTGCTACTAGCGCTCCCTCCTACGAGCAGTACTTC. As protein: CASSATSAPSYEQYF.

This chain uses TRBV7-2 with TRBJ2-2; no reliable D call. Germline loops: CDR1 SGHTA, CDR2 FQGNSA. Trimming removed 4 bases at V and 6 bases at J, with 9 bases between. The CDR3 extends over 13 amino acids. Here the CDR3 DNA reads TGTGCCAGCAGCTCCACTCAAGCCGGGGAGCTGTTTTTT. Protein: CASSSTQAGELFF.